The 29 T cell receptor beta chains below were found in one sample sequenced in a study of blood T cell repertoires in COVID-19. This table comes from immunoSEQ multiplex PCR, and its TCRdb copy is limited to in-frame clones, with some not included. Here the sample spans about 120,000 clones, about 70% being singletons. Input material: peripheral blood. The receptors were sampled from a woman aged 65 to 85 with acute or convalescent COVID-19.

The chain combines TRBV19 with TRBJ1-5; 8 bases align to TRBD1. This CDR3 is 16 amino acids long. Trimming cost V 1 base and J 5 bases; bases outside gene matches: 7. Germline-derived CDR1 and CDR2 are LNHDA and SQIVND (reference sequence). This CDR3 reads CASSIADREGHQPQHF. The CDR3 DNA reads TGTGCCAGTAGTATAGCGGACAGGGAGGGCCATCAGCCCCAGCATTTT.

In its sample, this clone was seen once. Other DNA sequences in the same sample also yield this CDR3. The chain couples TRBV14 to TRBJ1-2, with 8 bases lining up with TRBD1. The CDR3 has 14 amino acids. Germline V gives CDR1 SGHDN, CDR2 FVKESK. V gave up 1 base and J gave up 4 bases; unmatched junction bases: 2. The CDR3 region is CASSQVQGAYGYTF. The CDR3 DNA sequence: TGTGCCAGCAGCCAAGTTCAGGGGGCCTATGGCTACACCTTC.

This chain connects TRBV5-6 to TRBJ2-3; 13 bases map to TRBD2. Germline V gives CDR1 SGHDT, CDR2 YYEEEE. CDR3 length: 17 residues. Trimming at V came to 1 base and at J to 4 bases, leaving 6 bases not matched to a gene. In DNA form, the CDR3 reads TGTGCCAGCAGCTTGAGAGGACTAGCGGGAGTGTCAGATACGCAGTATTTT. The encoded protein is CASSLRGLAGVSDTQYF. Full variable domain (outside the CDR3, taken from reference TRBV5-6 and TRBJ2-3): DAGVTQSPTHLIKTRGQQVTLRCSPKSGHDTVSWYQQALGQGPQFIFQYYEEEERQRGNFPDRFSGHQFPNYSSELNVNALLLGDSALYLCASSLRGLAGVSDTQYFGPGTRLTVL.

This clone has only a few counts. J is TRBJ1-2 and V is TRBV6-5; 10 positions match TRBD1. Unmatched junction bases numbered 5, after V lost 0 bases and J lost 4 bases. CDR1 and CDR2 (germline): MNHEY, SVGAGI. The CDR3 spans 16 residues. Written as DNA, the CDR3 is TGTGCCAGCAGTTACTCGCCGGGACAGGGGTCCTATGGCTACACCTTC. As protein: CASSYSPGQGSYGYTF.

This clone was counted at least ten times. V and J are TRBV11-2 and TRBJ1-1; D may be TRBD1 (6 bases). Trimming shortened V by 6 bases and J by 0 bases, and 23 bases separated the two germline ends. Per germline, CDR1 SGHAT and CDR2 FQNNGV. CDR3 size: 18 residues. CDR3 coding DNA: TGTGCCAGCAGAACTTATATCAGGGGCCGACCCTTGAACACTGAAGCTTTCTTT. Its protein product is CASRTYIRGRPLNTEAFF.

The count of this clone is one. The chain has TRBV19 and TRBJ1-2, with TRBD1 identical over 9 bases. J lost 7 bases, V lost 4 bases, and 13 bases had no gene match. The CDR3 consists of 16 residues. Germline CDR1 reads LNHDA; CDR2 reads SQIVND (reference sequence). CDR3 amino acids: CASSSWTGEALFGYTF. The CDR3 region has the DNA TGTGCCAGTAGTAGTTGGACAGGGGAGGCGTTGTTTGGCTACACCTTC.

The J gene is TRBJ1-6, the V gene TRBV3-1 (or the pseudogene TRBV3-2), with unresolved D. The CDR3 spans 15 residues. The V gene's germline CDR1 is LGHDT and CDR2 YNNKEL (reference sequence). Trimming took 4 bases from V and 0 from J, leaving 7 bases between them. The CDR3 loop reads CASSLLSSYNSPLHF. The CDR3 nucleotides read TGTGCCAGCAGCCTGCTGAGCTCCTATAATTCACCCCTCCACTTT.

V and J are TRBV28 and TRBJ2-2; D unclear. This CDR3 is 16 amino acids long. Trimming took 3 bases from V and 2 from J, leaving 13 bases between them. Germline assignment: CDR1 MDHEN and CDR2 SYDVKM. For the CDR3, the DNA is TGTGCCAGCAGTTTTTTGGCCTTCCATAACACCGGGGAGCTGTTTTTT. Its protein is CASSFLAFHNTGELFF.

This clone was found a few times. The chain joins TRBV6-5 to TRBJ2-1, with 10 bases identical to TRBD2. Germline CDR1 and CDR2: MNHEY and SVGAGI. Trimming cost V 5 bases and J 7 bases; bases outside gene matches: 8. The CDR3 is made up of 15 amino acids. DNA for the CDR3: TGTGCCAGCAGTCGCAGCGGGAGGGCCGGTAATGAGCAGTTCTTC. Its protein product is CASSRSGRAGNEQFF.

The chain recombines TRBV19 with TRBJ2-2, with D possibly matching TRBD1 (6 bases). Germline CDR1 reads LNHDA; CDR2 reads SQIVND (reference sequence). The CDR3 spans 15 residues. V was trimmed by 5 bases and J by 6 bases, leaving 16 bases between them. The CDR3 is CASSDPGWGPGELFF. The CDR3 DNA sequence: TGTGCCAGTAGTGACCCAGGGTGGGGGCCCGGGGAGCTGTTTTTT.

The gene calls are TRBV3-1 (or the pseudogene TRBV3-2) and TRBJ1-2; D is perhaps TRBD1 (6 bases). The CDR3 contains 15 residues. V was pared by 4 bases and J by 6 bases, with 18 bases between. Germline V gives CDR1 LGHDT, CDR2 YNNKEL (reference sequence). CDR3 protein: CASSPRLDRPDGYTF. CDR3 bases: TGTGCCAGCAGCCCACGGCTAGACAGGCCGGATGGCTACACCTTC.

This chain links TRBV9 with TRBJ2-6; the D gene is possibly TRBD2 (5 bases). Germline V CDR1 and CDR2: SGDLS, YYNGEE. This CDR3 has 16 residues. V dropped 3 bases and J dropped 0 bases, with 10 bases sitting between them. CDR3 sequence: CASSGAVSSGANVLTF. In DNA, the CDR3 is TGTGCCAGCAGCGGAGCGGTAAGCTCTGGGGCCAACGTCCTGACTTTC.

This sequence joins TRBV6-5 and TRBJ1-1, with D unresolved. Looked up from germline, CDR1 is MNHEY and CDR2 is SVGAGI. CDR3 length: 11 residues. The V gene lost 6 bases and the J gene lost 3 bases, with 5 bases spanning the gap. The CDR3 DNA reads TGTGCCAGCAGACGGGACACTGAAGCTTTCTTT. This encodes CASRRDTEAFF.

The rearrangement links TRBV5-1 to TRBJ2-7, with TRBD1 matching over 11 bases. Germline values: CDR1 SGHRS, CDR2 YFSETQ. This CDR3 has 12 residues. V was pared by 0 bases and J by 11 bases, with 1 base of the junction left unmatched. The chain's CDR3 is CASSLGTGGEYF. CDR3 coding DNA: TGCGCCAGCAGCTTGGGGACAGGGGGCGAGTACTTC.

This sequence joins TRBV27 and TRBJ2-3; the D gene is possibly TRBD1 (5 bases). V was cut by 3 bases and J by 2 bases, with 15 bases left in between. Germline-derived CDR1 and CDR2 are MNHEY and SMNVEV (reference sequence). The CDR3 covers 16 residues. The CDR3 loop reads CASSLIGHFSTDTQYF. CDR3 coding DNA: TGTGCCAGCAGTTTGATAGGACATTTTTCCACAGATACGCAGTATTTT.

J is TRBJ1-2 and V is TRBV6-5, with 8 bases matching TRBD1. V trimming: 2 bases; J trimming: 8 bases; junction bases outside the gene matches: 10. CDR1 is MNHEY, CDR2 SVGAGI, per germline. There are 15 residues in the CDR3. CDR3 amino acids: CASSYRTGSSGGYTF. In nucleotides, the CDR3 is TGTGCCAGCAGTTACAGGACAGGGAGCTCCGGAGGCTACACCTTC.

The CDR3 DNA reads as TGTGCCACCAGTACAGGGGCCGCAGGGAGCGGGGAGCTGTTTTTT. Translating gives CATSTGAAGSGELFF. The chain couples TRBV24-1 to TRBJ2-2, with 7 bases lining up with TRBD1. V shed 6 bases and J 7 bases; nucleotides not matched to a gene: 10. CDR3 length equals 15 residues. Germline V gene lookup returns CDR1 KGHDR and CDR2 SFDVKD.

The V call is TRBV5-4, the J call TRBJ2-2; 7 bases match TRBD1. The CDR3 runs to 16 residues. V shed 1 base and J 4 bases; nucleotides not matched to a gene: 7. Germline V gene lookup returns CDR1 SGHNT and CDR2 YYREEE (reference sequence). DNA of the CDR3: TGTGCCAGCAGCTTGAGACAGGGTGGGGGCACCGGGGAGCTGTTTTTT. Translating gives CASSLRQGGGTGELFF.

The chain joins TRBV6-5 to TRBJ2-1, with 10 nucleotides matching TRBD2. J was trimmed by 10 bases and V by 8 bases; bases with no gene match: 11. The CDR3 loop spans 14 amino acids. Germline CDR1 and CDR2: MNHEY and SVGAGI. The CDR3 protein is CASGSGGPIVEQFF. Written as DNA, the CDR3 is TGTGCCAGCGGTAGCGGGGGGCCCATCGTAGAGCAGTTCTTC.

This clone was detected a few times. V and J are TRBV5-1 and TRBJ1-2, with 9 nucleotides matching TRBD1. This CDR3 has 14 residues. The germline V gene has CDR1 SGHRS and CDR2 YFSETQ. The V and J ends lost 4 bases and 5 bases, in that order; junction bases with no gene match: 6. CDR3 sequence reads: CASSEGQGMYGYTF. The DNA for the CDR3 is TGCGCCAGCAGCGAGGGACAGGGCATGTATGGCTACACCTTC.

The V and J genes are TRBV19 and TRBJ1-5; TRBD1 aligns across 8 bases. V lost 6 bases, J lost 4 bases, and 8 bases stayed unmatched. The CDR3 is made up of 15 amino acids. CDR1 and CDR2 (germline): LNHDA, SQIVND (reference sequence). The CDR3 protein is CASRGQGKANQPQHF. As DNA, the CDR3 is TGTGCCAGTAGAGGACAGGGAAAAGCTAATCAGCCCCAGCATTTT.

The rearrangement links TRBV5-1 to TRBJ2-1, with TRBD2 matching 7 bases. Trimming removed 4 bases from V and 10 bases from J; junction bases left unmatched: 5. The CDR3 length is 12 residues. Germline V gene data show CDR1 as SGHRS and CDR2 as YFSETQ. The chain's CDR3 is CASSNGLVEQFF. CDR3 bases: TGCGCCAGCAGCAACGGACTAGTGGAGCAGTTCTTC.

The chain is built from TRBV27 and TRBJ2-1; 14 bases are a match to TRBD2. The CDR3 runs to 18 residues. Germline V gives CDR1 MNHEY, CDR2 SMNVEV (reference sequence). After removal of 5 bases from V and 4 bases from J, the junction contained 10 bases not matched to a gene. The DNA for the CDR3 is TGTGCCAGCAGTGGCCGGACTAGCGGGAGGTTTTCGTACAATGAGCAGTTCTTC. Encoded protein: CASSGRTSGRFSYNEQFF.

The rearrangement links TRBV10-2 to TRBJ2-7; perhaps TRBD2 as D (6 bases). Per the germline V gene, CDR1 is WSHSY and CDR2 is SAAADI. The CDR3 sequence is 14 residues long. With 4 bases removed from V and 0 bases from J, the gap between germline ends came to 10 bases. The DNA of the CDR3 is TGCGCCAGCAGTGCCGCGGGACCCTCCTACGAGCAGTACTTC. Encoded protein: CASSAAGPSYEQYF.

In its sample, this clone was seen once. This chain connects TRBV7-2 to TRBJ1-2; D possibly corresponds to TRBD1 (6 bases). Per germline, CDR1 SGHTA and CDR2 FQGNSA. This CDR3 spans 17 amino acids. The V end lost 1 base, the J end lost 5 bases, and 20 bases lay between the germline ends. The CDR3 loop is CASSLDASGGRRYGYTF. The CDR3 DNA is TGTGCCAGCAGCTTAGATGCTTCCGGGGGGCGCCGGTATGGCTACACCTTC.

The sample holds a few counts of this clone. The CDR3 DNA is TGTGCCAGCAGCTTACACAGGTTGGGTTCCGAAAAACTGTTTTTT. This translates into CASSLHRLGSEKLFF. This chain joins TRBV7-2 and TRBJ1-4; D perhaps matches TRBD1 (5 bases). The CDR3 extends over 15 amino acids. V was clipped by 2 bases and J by 8 bases, with 15 bases between them. Looked up from germline, CDR1 is SGHTA and CDR2 is FQGNSA.

V is TRBV5-1 and J is TRBJ1-4; D perhaps matches TRBD1 (5 bases). V was trimmed by 0 bases and J by 6 bases, leaving 12 bases between them. The germline gives CDR1 SGHRS, CDR2 YFSETQ. This CDR3 contains 15 residues. In DNA form, the CDR3 reads TGCGCCAGCAGCTTGGGGGGCAGGGTTGATGAAAAACTGTTTTTT. The encoded protein is CASSLGGRVDEKLFF. Full variable domain (rest looked up from reference TRBV5-1 and TRBJ1-4): KAGVTQTPRYLIKTRGQQVTLSCSPISGHRSVSWYQQTPGQGLQFLFEYFSETQRNKGNFPGRFSGRQFSNSRSEMNVSTLELGDSALYLCASSLGGRVDEKLFFGSGTQLSVL.

The genes are TRBV6-5 and TRBJ2-7; 7 bases match TRBD2. Germline V gives CDR1 MNHEY, CDR2 SVGAGI. V lost 3 bases, J lost 5 bases, and 10 bases stayed unmatched. The CDR3 runs 15 residues. CDR3 loop: CASSYRGRATDEQYF. In nucleotides, the CDR3 is TGTGCCAGCAGTTATCGAGGGAGGGCCACGGACGAGCAGTACTTC.

This clone was picked up a small number of times. The chain links TRBV5-6 to TRBJ1-2; D unresolved. The V end lost 2 bases, the J end lost 6 bases, and 11 bases lay between the germline ends. Germline V gene sequence: CDR1 SGHDT, CDR2 YYEEEE. The CDR3 sequence is 13 residues long. The CDR3 is CASSFRGGDGYTF. The CDR3 region has the DNA TGTGCCAGCAGCTTTCGGGGTGGGGATGGCTACACCTTC.